This TCR beta chain was captured by sequencing in a study of identical twins. Study outcomes and limitations: Analyses based on zero insertions could be partly confounded by invariant MAIT and iNKT cells. Researchers reported excess low generation probability among twin-shared out-of-frame alpha sequences. In drawing conclusions, the study used cross-sectional statistical analysis and did not follow the same donors.

This clonotype has more than one count but fewer than ten. Its matching antigen is unknown. The cDNA had a unique molecular identifier and a template-switch universal primer site. Each CDR3 protein is one row after TCRdb ran MiXCR on the 5' RACE reads. The repertoire includes hundreds of thousands of distinct CDR3 sequences, about 14% of them detected once, and 8.5% to 10% sits in the top ten. Trimming cost V 4 bases and J 0 bases, with 7 bases left between them. The CDR3 totals 15 residues. Germline assignment: CDR1 MNHEY and CDR2 SMNVEV (reference sequence). The chain is built from TRBV27 and TRBJ2-6, with no clear D. The sample taken for sequencing was memory (CD45RO+) T cells sorted from blood. The TCR originated in a woman under 30 in good health. CDR3 coding DNA: TGTGCCAGCAGTTGGCCCGACTCTGGGGCCAACGTCCTGACTTTC. Its protein is CASSWPDSGANVLTF.